The T cell receptor (beta chain) under discussion was sequenced for a study of OX40 agonist ivuxolimab in advanced cancers. Trimming left V 9 bases short and J 0 bases short, with 10 bases between. CDR1 and CDR2 (germline): SEHNR, FQNEAQ (reference sequence). The CDR3 is made up of 13 amino acids. Sequencing used immunoSEQ multiplex PCR; TCRdb keeps in-frame clones, though not all of them. This sample has 90,000 to 150,000 clones; around 91% occur once, and the top ten carry more than 0.45%. This sequence was found in an adult with an advanced solid tumor such as melanoma, head and neck, liver or kidney cancer. V is TRBV7-9 and J is TRBJ2-3; weak D call: TRBD2 (6 bases). The material was CD4+ or CD8+ T cells sorted from blood, obtained in a trial of the OX40 agonist ivuxolimab. CDR3 nucleotide sequence: TGTGCCAGGGCTGGGACTAGCACAGATACGCAGTATTTT. It yields the protein CARAGTSTDTQYF.